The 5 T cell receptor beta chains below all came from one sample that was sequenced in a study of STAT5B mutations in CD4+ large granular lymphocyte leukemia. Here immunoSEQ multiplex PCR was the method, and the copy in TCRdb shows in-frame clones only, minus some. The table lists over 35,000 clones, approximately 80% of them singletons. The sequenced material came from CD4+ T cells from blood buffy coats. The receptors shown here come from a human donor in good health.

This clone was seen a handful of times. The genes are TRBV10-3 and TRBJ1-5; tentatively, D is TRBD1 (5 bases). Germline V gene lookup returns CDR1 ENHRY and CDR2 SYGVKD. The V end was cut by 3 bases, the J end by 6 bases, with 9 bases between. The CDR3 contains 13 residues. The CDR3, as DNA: TGTGCCATCAGTGACAGGGCCGCTCAGCCCCAGCATTTT. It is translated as CAISDRAAQPQHF.

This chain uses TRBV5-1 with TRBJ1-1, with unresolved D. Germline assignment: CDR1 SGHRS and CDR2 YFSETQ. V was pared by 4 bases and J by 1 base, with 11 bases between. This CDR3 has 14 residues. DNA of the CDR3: TGCGCCAGCAGCGACAACGTGGCGAACACTGAAGCTTTCTTT. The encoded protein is CASSDNVANTEAFF.

CDR3 in amino acids: CASSSRGRAGNTIYF. For the CDR3, the DNA is TGTGCCAGCAGCAGCAGGGGGCGCGCAGGAAACACCATATATTTT. The chain links TRBV7-2 to TRBJ1-3, with 8 bases aligning to TRBD1. CDR3 length equals 15 residues. Germline V gene sequence: CDR1 SGHTA, CDR2 FQGNSA. With 5 bases clipped from V and 4 bases from J, the junction kept 7 bases outside the gene matches.

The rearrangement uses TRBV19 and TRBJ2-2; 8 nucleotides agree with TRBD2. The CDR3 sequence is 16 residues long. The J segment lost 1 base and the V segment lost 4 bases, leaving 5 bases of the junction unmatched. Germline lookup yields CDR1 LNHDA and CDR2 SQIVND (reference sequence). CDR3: CASSTLSGGNTGELFF. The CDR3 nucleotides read TGTGCCAGTAGTACCCTAAGCGGGGGGAACACCGGGGAGCTGTTTTTT. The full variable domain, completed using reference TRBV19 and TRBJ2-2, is DGGITQSPKYLFRKEGQNVTLSCEQNLNHDAMYWYRQDPGQGLRLIYYSQIVNDFQKGDIAEGYSVSREKKESFPLTVTSAQKNPTAFYLCASSTLSGGNTGELFFGEGSRLTVL.

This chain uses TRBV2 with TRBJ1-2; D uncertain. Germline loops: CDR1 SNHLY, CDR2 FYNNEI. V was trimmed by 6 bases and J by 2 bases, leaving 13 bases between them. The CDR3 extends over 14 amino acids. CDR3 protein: CASSTVTLNYGYTF. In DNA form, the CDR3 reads TGTGCCAGCAGCACAGTGACATTAAACTATGGCTACACCTTC. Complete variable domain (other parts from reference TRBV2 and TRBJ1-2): EPEVTQTPSHQVTQMGQEVILRCVPISNHLYFYWYRQILGQKVEFLVSFYNNEISEKSEIFDDQFSVERPDGSNFTLKIRSTKLEDSAMYFCASSTVTLNYGYTFGSGTRLTVV.